These 3 T cell receptor beta chains came from one sample sequenced in a study of shared clonotypes between healthy human individuals. This table comes from immunoSEQ multiplex PCR, and its TCRdb copy is limited to in-frame clones, with some not included. The data show about 980,000 clones, with less than 85% seen just once and about 1.5% held by the top ten. Material for sequencing was memory CD4+ T cells sorted from blood. Stated subset: CD45RA-negative fraction. The source is a man aged 18 to 30 in good health.

V and J are TRBV5-5 and TRBJ1-5; 8 bases are a match to TRBD1. Germline CDR1 is SGHKS and CDR2 is YYEKEE (reference sequence). The trim removed 3 bases at V and 7 bases at J, leaving 6 bases unmatched. The CDR3 is 14 amino acids. This CDR3 reads CASSSGQGVQPQHF. The CDR3 DNA is TGTGCCAGCAGCTCCGGACAGGGCGTCCAGCCCCAGCATTTT.

The chain has TRBV20-1 and TRBJ1-1; D call uncertain. The CDR3 has 11 residues. Germline assignment: CDR1 DFQATT and CDR2 SNEGSKA (reference sequence). Deletions cut 3 bases from V and 10 bases from J, with 12 bases between. For the CDR3, the DNA is TGCAGTGCTAGCGGGAGGGAGAGAGCTTTCTTT. Its protein is CSASGRERAFF.

The gene calls are TRBV2 and TRBJ2-3, with TRBD2 identical over 9 bases. With V trimmed by 6 bases and J by 1 base, 17 bases remained unmatched. There are 19 residues in the CDR3. Germline CDR1 is SNHLY and CDR2 is FYNNEI. The chain's CDR3 is CASRKRLLRTSEGTDTQYF. The CDR3 DNA reads as TGTGCCAGCAGGAAACGATTGCTTAGGACTAGCGAGGGCACAGATACGCAGTATTTT.